This T cell receptor (beta chain) was sequenced during a study of Ad26.COV2.S vaccination and SARS-CoV-2 variants. CDR3 length: 12 amino acids. The V gene lost 6 bases and the J gene lost 8 bases, with 13 bases spanning the gap. Indicated treatment: over 15 received Ad26.COV2.S at low or high dose, single or two shots; 5 received placebo; per-sample allocation not given. After the first vaccine or placebo injection, samples were drawn on day 63. Method: immunoSEQ multiplex PCR; TCRdb's copy keeps in-frame clones and lacks some. This table holds about 350,000 clones, 88% found once. This clonotype was obtained from a person between 18 and 60 years old who received the Ad26.COV2.S COVID-19 vaccine or a placebo. Sequences were derived from peripheral blood, sampled in a trial of Ad26.COV2.S vaccine versus placebo. The chain has TRBV12-3 or TRBV12-4 and TRBJ1-1; weak D call: TRBD1 (6 bases). The CDR3 reads CASSLGGLEAFF. In DNA form, the CDR3 reads TGTGCCAGCAGCCTAGGGGGACTGGAAGCTTTCTTT.